This T cell receptor (beta chain) was observed in a study of CD8 T cells in ankylosing spondylitis. Findings and caveats of the study: Clones linked to disease, bearing a CD8+ phenotype, were relatively rare in peripheral blood. Blood from ankylosing spondylitis patients appeared to carry a characteristic roughly 8-variant TCR beta motif. Several of the motif variants were reported before in synovial fluid and blood from reactive arthritis. Reports say disease-linked clones showed up significantly more in matched ankylosing spondylitis synovial fluid.

On this clonotype itself: Its antigen remains unknown.

Scientists made TCR beta libraries using quantitative 5'-RACE with molecular barcodes. TCRdb passed the 5' RACE reads through MiXCR, listing each CDR3 protein once. The sample consists of over 700,000 distinct CDR3 sequences, roughly 19% of them appearing once. The specimen sequenced was blood, either unsorted or a sorted T cell fraction (not recorded which). The clonotype originates from a male donor with ankylosing spondylitis.

The CDR3 reads CASSMETGGNGDTQYF. CDR3 DNA sequence: TGCGCCAGCAGCATGGAAACAGGGGGCAATGGGGATACGCAGTATTTT. The chain uses TRBV5-1 and TRBJ2-3; 9 positions agree with TRBD1. With V trimmed by 4 bases and J by 6 bases, 12 bases remained unmatched. The CDR3 extends over 16 amino acids. Germline V gene lookup returns CDR1 SGHRS and CDR2 YFSETQ.